In this sample, the clone carrying this TCR beta chain turned up many times. Its antigen is undetermined. The TCR beta CDR3 regions underwent amplification using RNA transcripts as the source. HTBI primers were employed in a first-round RT-PCR of the TCR CDR3. TCRdb reprocessed the multiplex PCR reads via MiXCR and lists one record per CDR3 protein. The table includes fewer than 850,000 distinct CDR3 sequences, about 18% detected once. The data were taken from a study of T cells in Graves' hyperthyroidism and ophthalmopathy. Study observations and caveats: From stable hyperthyroidism, ophthalmopathy was separated by a 13 V-J model.

This CDR3 is built from 14 residues. Trimming shortened V by 4 bases and J by 5 bases, and 14 bases separated the two germline ends. Absent ophthalmopathy progression within 18 months defined stable Graves' hyperthyroidism. Lactation, pregnancy, other autoimmune disease or uncontrolled infection excluded patients. Every diagnosis used clinical symptoms, serum thyroxine and TRAb, thyroid ultrasound and orbital computed tomography. The sequenced material came from blood. The clonotype originates from a man aged 50-59 years with Graves' hyperthyroidism. This chain connects TRBV12-3 or TRBV12-4 to TRBJ1-1, with a possible D match to TRBD1 (5 bases). In DNA, the CDR3 is TGTGCCAGCAGTTGGGTCAGGGAGGGTACTGAAGCTTTCTTT. It translates to CASSWVREGTEAFF.